What follows are 30 T cell receptor beta chains derived from one specimen sequenced in a study of molecular identifiers for immune sequencing clone quantification. MiXCR was run by TCRdb on the PCR reads, yielding one entry per CDR3 protein. The sample records 400,000 to 600,000 distinct CDR3 sequences, around 23% being singletons. Sequenced: naive CD8+ T cells from blood, with Jurkat cell RNA spiked in. Stated subset: FACS-sorted CD8+CD4-CCR7+CD45RA+ naive T cells. These receptors were collected from a human donor in good health. Some libraries in this study had Jurkat cell RNA spiked in.

This clonotype has more than one count but fewer than ten. The chain links TRBV6-2 or TRBV6-3 to TRBJ2-3; the D gene is possibly TRBD2 (6 bases). The CDR3 runs to 14 residues. The ends were cut back, 4 bases at V and 7 bases at J, with 15 bases in the middle. The germline V gene encodes CDR1 MNHEY and CDR2 SVGEGT. CDR3 nucleotide sequence: TGTGCCAGCAGTTCGGACTACGCCATTAATACGCAGTATTTT. Protein product: CASSSDYAINTQYF.

This clonotype occurred a few times. The chain couples TRBV2 to TRBJ1-2, with 7 bases fitting TRBD1. The trim removed 4 bases at V and 5 bases at J, leaving 7 bases unmatched. The CDR3 loop spans 14 amino acids. Germline V CDR1 and CDR2: SNHLY, FYNNEI. The CDR3 protein is CASSVRQGFYGYTF. The CDR3, as DNA: TGTGCCAGCAGTGTGAGACAGGGATTTTATGGCTACACCTTC.

Comments on this clonotype: A read error may be the cause here, since a much bigger clone is one base away. This rearrangement joins TRBV7-3 to TRBJ2-1, with 9 bases fitting TRBD2. Unmatched junction bases numbered 8, after V lost 5 bases and J lost 6 bases. The CDR3 has 15 amino acids. CDR1 is SGHTA and CDR2 is FQGTGA in the germline V gene. The CDR3 region is CASSLYGTSFNEQFF. The CDR3 DNA reads TGTGCCAGCAGCCTTTACGGGACTAGCTTCAATGAGCAGTTCTTC.

This clonotype was observed many times. The rearrangement links TRBV11-2 to TRBJ1-2, with unresolved D. CDR1 is SGHAT, CDR2 FQNNGV, per germline. Between the trimmed V and J ends, which lost 4 bases and 1 base, there was a span of 16 bases. This CDR3 contains 16 residues. The CDR3, as DNA: TGTGCCAGCAGCTCAGCCGGGCAGGAAAGTAACTATGGCTACACCTTC. Amino acids: CASSSAGQESNYGYTF.

Concerning this clonotype itself: This may be a read error: a much more frequent sequence differs by one nucleotide. The genes are TRBV29-1 and TRBJ1-1; perhaps TRBD1 as D (6 bases). This CDR3 has 17 amino acids. CDR1 is SQVTM and CDR2 is ANQGSEA in the germline V gene. The CDR3 nucleotides read TGCAGCGTTGAAGCGAGGGGGGTGGGCAGGAAGAACGCTGAAGCTTTCTTT. It encodes CSVEARGVGRKNAEAFF.

Only a few counts were recorded for this clonotype. The rearrangement links TRBV5-4 to TRBJ2-3; D ambiguous. From germline, CDR1 is SGHNT and CDR2 YYREEE (reference sequence). V lost 4 bases and J lost 6, with 18 bases in between. The CDR3 extends over 15 amino acids. CDR3 region: CASSLTGQSSDTQYF. In DNA form, the CDR3 reads TGTGCCAGCAGCCTTACGGGCCAGAGTTCGGATACGCAGTATTTT.

This clonotype has ten or more counts. V gene TRBV27 combines with J gene TRBJ1-1; 9 bases line up with TRBD1. The junction had 7 bases not matched to a gene; V was cut back by 0 bases and J by 5 bases. Germline CDR1 MNHEY, CDR2 SMNVEV (reference sequence). This CDR3 has 16 residues. The CDR3 is CASSLSMGTGRTEAFF. The CDR3 region has the DNA TGTGCCAGCAGTTTATCGATGGGGACAGGGAGGACTGAAGCTTTCTTT.

The V gene is TRBV27, the J gene TRBJ2-1; 8 bases map to TRBD2. Per the germline V gene, CDR1 is MNHEY and CDR2 is SMNVEV (reference sequence). There are 17 residues in the CDR3. Trimming cost V 6 bases and J 5 bases; bases outside gene matches: 15. Here the CDR3 reads CASRGVIRGGPHNEQFF. CDR3 in DNA: TGTGCCAGCAGGGGGGTTATTCGGGGGGGGCCCCACAATGAGCAGTTCTTC.

This clonotype was detected many times. The chain combines TRBV3-1 with TRBJ1-1, with D possibly being TRBD1 (5 bases). Germline V gene sequence: CDR1 LGHDT, CDR2 YNNKEL (reference sequence). With 5 bases removed from V and 4 bases from J, the gap between germline ends came to 23 bases. The CDR3 sequence is 17 residues long. In DNA, the CDR3 is TGTGCCAGCAGCTCCCCGGACCTAGGGGTCGTTGGCACTGAAGCTTTCTTT. This sequence encodes CASSSPDLGVVGTEAFF.

The table lists this clonotype with many counts. J is TRBJ2-3 and V is TRBV12-3 or TRBV12-4; D gene ambiguous. The CDR3 is 16 amino acids. V lost 1 base and J lost 0, with 11 bases in between. CDR3: CASSLGIQISTDTQYF. The CDR3 region has the DNA TGTGCCAGCAGTTTAGGGATCCAGATTAGCACAGATACGCAGTATTTT.

This clonotype was counted ten times or more. The V gene is TRBV12-3 or TRBV12-4, the J gene TRBJ2-3, with TRBD2 matching over 11 bases. Trimming took 3 bases from V and 6 from J; bases not matched to a gene: 17. The CDR3 is made up of 19 amino acids. The CDR3 DNA is TGTGCCAGCAGTTTTCCGGTAGCGGGAGGGCCCTCCGAAAGTGATACGCAGTATTTT. Protein: CASSFPVAGGPSESDTQYF.

A remark on this clonotype: A read error may explain this, as a much larger clone is one base away. The chain links TRBV19 to TRBJ2-3; no firm D call. Germline V gives CDR1 LNHDA, CDR2 SQIVND (reference sequence). The CDR3 contains 14 residues. Deletions cut 3 bases from V and 4 bases from J, with 11 bases between. DNA of the CDR3: TGTGCCAGTAGTATCCGGGCAGGTGCAGATACGCAGTATTTT. It yields the protein CASSIRAGADTQYF.

With respect to this clonotype: A read error may be the cause here, since a much bigger clone is one base away. The rearrangement uses TRBV6-2 or TRBV6-3 and TRBJ1-3, with no clear D. Germline V gene lookup returns CDR1 MNHEY and CDR2 SVGEGT. This CDR3 contains 15 residues. V gave up 4 bases and J gave up 0 bases, with 10 bases separating them. The CDR3 nucleotides are TGTGCCAGCAGTTTCAGACGGAGCTCTGGAAACACCATATATTTT. It translates to CASSFRRSSGNTIYF.

About this clonotype itself: The conserved phenylalanine or tryptophan is not found at the CDR3 terminus, so this likely reflects a read error. The rearrangement uses TRBV19 and TRBJ2-7, with a weak D call TRBD1 (6 bases). CDR3 length: 14 residues. Germline V gives CDR1 LNHDA, CDR2 SQIVND (reference sequence). Trimming shortened V by 3 bases and J by 4 bases, and 13 bases separated the two germline ends. CDR3: CASSINGQIYEQYL. The CDR3, as DNA: TGTGCCAGTAGTATTAACGGACAGATTTACGAGCAGTACCTC.

This clonotype showed up just a few times. The chain uses TRBV14 and TRBJ1-2; D is unresolved. Germline V gene sequence: CDR1 SGHDN, CDR2 FVKESK. Trimming cost V 0 bases and J 8 bases, with 16 bases left between them. The CDR3 spans 15 residues. The CDR3 nucleotides are TGTGCCAGCAGCCAAGATGTGGGATCTAACCGAGGCTACACCTTC. Protein: CASSQDVGSNRGYTF.

This clonotype was recorded at least ten times. V and J are TRBV5-6 and TRBJ1-1; 9 bases fit TRBD1. With 3 bases clipped from V and 6 bases from J, the junction kept 3 bases outside the gene matches. CDR3 length equals 13 residues. Germline V lookup: CDR1 SGHDT, CDR2 YYEEEE. The CDR3 region is CASSSGTGSEAFF. Here the CDR3 DNA reads TGTGCCAGCAGCTCCGGGACAGGGTCTGAAGCTTTCTTT.

This clonotype was counted once. This chain connects TRBV6-2 or TRBV6-3 to TRBJ1-1; D is ambiguous. The V end lost 2 bases, the J end lost 6 bases, and 10 bases lay between the germline ends. This CDR3 has 13 amino acids. Germline assignment: CDR1 MNHEY and CDR2 SVGEGT. CDR3 residues: CASSYLLSPEAFF. The DNA of the CDR3 is TGTGCCAGCAGTTACCTCCTTTCCCCTGAAGCTTTCTTT.

The V and J genes are TRBV4-3 and TRBJ2-7; 12 nucleotides match TRBD1. Trimming cost V 0 bases and J 12 bases; bases outside gene matches: 12. CDR1 LGHNA and CDR2 YSLEER come from the germline V gene. This CDR3 is built from 16 residues. CDR3 residues: CASSQDHGTGGLLLYF. DNA of the CDR3: TGCGCCAGCAGCCAAGATCACGGGACAGGGGGCTTATTGCTGTACTTC.

A few counts support this clonotype. The CDR3 reads CASSIQGAGEPQHF. In nucleotides, the CDR3 is TGTGCCAGCAGCATTCAGGGGGCCGGGGAGCCCCAGCATTTT. The chain links TRBV28 to TRBJ1-5, with 8 bases that match TRBD1. The germline CDR1 and CDR2 sequences are MDHEN and SYDVKM. Losses at the gene ends were 6 bases for V and 8 bases for J; bases not matched to a gene: 9. The CDR3 sequence is 14 residues long.

This clonotype was counted only a few times. The V and J genes are TRBV5-1 and TRBJ2-7; D is possibly TRBD1 or TRBD2 (5 bases each). This CDR3 comprises 15 residues. CDR1 and CDR2 from the germline V gene are SGHRS and YFSETQ. V was pared by 2 bases and J by 4 bases, with 16 bases between. The CDR3 loop is CASSFTGGGGYEQYF. CDR3 DNA sequence: TGCGCCAGCAGCTTTACAGGAGGAGGTGGGTACGAGCAGTACTTC.

The sample holds a few counts of this clonotype. The rearrangement joins TRBV20-1 to TRBJ1-2; perhaps TRBD1 as D (6 bases). The CDR3 runs to 16 residues. The V end lost 2 bases, the J end lost 3 bases, and 19 bases lay between the germline ends. The V gene's germline CDR1 is DFQATT and CDR2 SNEGSKA (reference sequence). CDR3 in DNA: TGCAGTGCTAGAATTATTGGGCGGGGACACGACTATGGCTACACCTTC. Residues: CSARIIGRGHDYGYTF.

Of note for this clonotype: One end of the junction varies from germline; a read error may be responsible. This chain uses TRBV29-1 with TRBJ2-6; D possibly corresponds to TRBD1 (5 bases). Germline V gene lookup returns CDR1 SQVTM and CDR2 ANQGSEA. The length of the CDR3 is 13 residues. CDR3 region: CSVDISGATGLPF. The CDR3 DNA follows: TGCAGCGTTGATATCTCTGGGGCCACCGGCCTGCCTTTC.

With regard to this clonotype: At one of its ends the junction is not consistent with the germline gene, which may arise from a read error. V is TRBV30 and J is TRBJ2-7; no clear D gene. The CDR3 is 12 amino acids. Germline assignment: CDR1 GTSNPN and CDR2 SVGIG (reference sequence). CDR3 in DNA: TGTACCTGGAGTGTACTCGGGCTCGAGCAGTACTTC. Protein product: CTWSVLGLEQYF.

A word on this clonotype: One base away lies a much larger clone, so this may be a sequencing read error. The genes are TRBV12-3 or TRBV12-4 and TRBJ1-1; D remains unclear. CDR3 length equals 13 residues. This chain's CDR3 is CAGSPGSLLGAFF. The DNA for the CDR3 is TGTGCCGGCAGCCCCGGGTCCCTGCTGGGAGCTTTCTTT.

The sample holds a few counts of this clonotype. This rearrangement joins TRBV27 to TRBJ2-5, with a possible D match to TRBD1 (6 bases). Trimming left V 3 bases short and J 3 bases short, with 11 bases between. Germline V lookup: CDR1 MNHEY, CDR2 SMNVEV (reference sequence). The CDR3 sequence is 14 residues long. CDR3 sequence: CASSFLGAEETQYF. CDR3 bases: TGTGCCAGCAGTTTTTTGGGGGCGGAAGAGACCCAGTACTTC.

This chain joins TRBV30 and TRBJ1-1; TRBD1 agrees at 7 bases. The trim removed 2 bases at V and 1 base at J, leaving 7 bases unmatched. This CDR3 has 15 residues. CDR1 is GTSNPN, CDR2 SVGIG, per germline (reference sequence). The CDR3 coding sequence is TGTGCCTGGAGTAGGTCTAACAGGGGGAACACTGAAGCTTTCTTT. Translated, it gives CAWSRSNRGNTEAFF.

Remarks on this clonotype: Since a much larger clone is just one base distant, this may be a read error. This chain uses TRBV14 with TRBJ2-1, with D possibly being TRBD1 (6 bases). The CDR3 covers 15 residues. Germline CDR1 is SGHDN and CDR2 is FVKESK. The CDR3 DNA reads as TGTGCCAGCAGCCAAGAAGGCTTCGGGACACAGGGAGAGCTCTTC. Translated: CASSQEGFGTQGELF. The variable domain in full, with the rest retrieved from reference TRBV14 and TRBJ2-1, is EAGVTQFPSHSVIEKGQTVTLRCDPISGHDNLYWYRRVMGKEIKFLLHFVKESKQDESGMPNNRFLAERTGGTYSTLKVQPAELEDSGVYFCASSQEGFGTQGELFGPGTRLTVL.

The genes are TRBV12-3 or TRBV12-4 and TRBJ2-7; 7 bases agree with TRBD1. With 3 bases clipped from V and 3 bases from J, the junction kept 5 bases outside the gene matches. The CDR3 has 14 amino acids. CDR3: CASSFGTVDYEQYF. In DNA form, the CDR3 reads TGTGCCAGCAGTTTCGGGACAGTAGACTACGAGCAGTACTTC.

In the case of this clonotype: Since no conserved phenylalanine or tryptophan closes the CDR3, a read error is the likely cause. The V and J genes are TRBV27 and TRBJ1-1; TRBD1 matches 7 bases. V was pared by 2 bases and J by 8 bases, with 14 bases of the junction left unmatched. This CDR3 has 16 residues. Germline CDR1 is MNHEY and CDR2 is SMNVEV (reference sequence). The CDR3 protein is CASSLTRTGLRQEAFL. CDR3 sequence (DNA): TGTGCCAGCAGTTTAACACGGACAGGACTGAGACAGGAAGCTTTCCTT.

This clonotype was counted at least ten times. V is TRBV20-1 and J is TRBJ1-1, with D possibly matching TRBD1 (5 bases). With 0 bases removed from V and 4 bases from J, the gap between germline ends came to 15 bases. Germline CDR1 reads DFQATT; CDR2 reads SNEGSKA (reference sequence). This CDR3 spans 15 amino acids. The CDR3 is CSARDRVGPGTEAFF. CDR3 bases: TGCAGTGCTAGAGACAGGGTTGGCCCGGGCACTGAAGCTTTCTTT.